The present TCR beta chain was sequenced within a study of T-cell memory formation after mild COVID-19. Each CDR3 protein gets one entry after TCRdb re-called the 5' RACE reads with MiXCR. The table lists fewer than 650,000 distinct CDR3 sequences, roughly 17% of them singletons, with just over 8% in the top ten. This clonotype has just a few counts. Specimen: PBMCs or a T cell subset sorted from them (not recorded which). The sequence came from an adult woman who had mild COVID-19 (a few samples of this study predate the infection). Cell type and time point are not known.

In DNA form, the CDR3 reads TGTGCCAGCAGCTTAGATTACGGTCTGGGCGAGCAGTACTTC. Residues: CASSLDYGLGEQYF. The rearrangement links TRBV11-2 to TRBJ2-7; no clear D. The germline V and J ends were trimmed by 0 bases and 6 bases, with 12 bases remaining between them. The CDR3 loop spans 14 amino acids. The germline CDR1 and CDR2 sequences are SGHAT and FQNNGV.